The 19 T cell receptor beta chains presented below share a single source sample, sequenced in a study of blood T cell repertoires in COVID-19. Assay used: immunoSEQ multiplex PCR; TCRdb lists only in-frame clones, some missing. The sample lists roughly 150,000 clones; 85% were seen once. The source material was peripheral blood. The receptors come from a woman at least 80 years old with COVID-19, enrolled during active disease.

This clone was found a few times. The CDR3 protein is CASNTYEQYF. The CDR3 region has the DNA TGTGCCAGCAACACCTACGAGCAGTACTTC. The rearrangement uses TRBV25-1 and TRBJ2-7; D call uncertain. Germline V gene data show CDR1 as MGHDK and CDR2 as SYGVNS. With 7 bases removed from V and 2 bases from J, the gap between germline ends came to 3 bases. The CDR3 spans 10 residues.

This clone appeared a single time. The J gene is TRBJ1-1, the V gene TRBV3-1 (or the pseudogene TRBV3-2); D uncertain. Germline CDR1 LGHDT, CDR2 YNNKEL (reference sequence). The ends were cut back, 1 base at V and 6 bases at J, with 9 bases in the middle. This CDR3 contains 13 residues. The CDR3 sequence: CASSQVLRAEAFF. CDR3 nucleotide sequence: TGTGCCAGCAGCCAAGTTCTCCGGGCTGAAGCTTTCTTT.

This clone was found once. The chain recombines TRBV5-1 with TRBJ2-1; 9 bases fit TRBD2. Germline assignment: CDR1 SGHRS and CDR2 YFSETQ. The CDR3 covers 14 residues. V shed 5 bases, J shed 6 bases, and the junction held 6 bases outside the gene matches. CDR3 amino acids: CASRPSGNSNEQFF. In DNA form, the CDR3 reads TGCGCCAGCAGACCTAGCGGGAATAGCAATGAGCAGTTCTTC.

The chain recombines TRBV5-4 with TRBJ2-1, with 9 bases matching TRBD2. V dropped 8 bases and J dropped 4; count of bases not matched to a gene: 10. This CDR3 spans 15 amino acids. Germline CDR1 and CDR2: SGHNT and YYREEE (reference sequence). The CDR3 DNA sequence: TGTGCCAGTGGCCGGAGCGGGGGGCTGTACAATGAGCAGTTCTTC. Amino acids: CASGRSGGLYNEQFF.

This clone came up a few times. The chain combines TRBV14 with TRBJ1-1; TRBD1 agrees at 8 bases. J gave up 1 base and V 4 bases, and 2 bases lay outside the gene matches. The length of the CDR3 is 14 residues. From germline, CDR1 is SGHDN and CDR2 FVKESK. CDR3 amino acids: CASSLTGGNTEAFF. The CDR3 bases are TGTGCCAGCAGCCTTACAGGGGGGAACACTGAAGCTTTCTTT.

This clone has only one observation. The chain links TRBV5-1 to TRBJ1-5; TRBD1 is a possible D gene (5 bases). The V end was cut by 2 bases, the J end by 6 bases, with 12 bases between. The CDR3 spans 14 residues. Germline values: CDR1 SGHRS, CDR2 YFSETQ. CDR3 in DNA: TGCGCCAGCAGCTTTGGGGCAGGCGGTCAGCCCCAGCATTTT. As protein: CASSFGAGGQPQHF.

The rearrangement links TRBV7-3 to TRBJ1-2; no clear D gene. V was cut by 0 bases and J by 4 bases, with 18 bases left in between. Germline values: CDR1 SGHTA, CDR2 FQGTGA. The CDR3 covers 17 residues. This chain's CDR3 is CASSLTGEGFGVYGYTF. The CDR3 DNA follows: TGTGCCAGCAGCTTAACTGGGGAGGGATTCGGAGTCTATGGCTACACCTTC.

The chain combines TRBV5-4 with TRBJ2-5, with D perhaps TRBD1 (8 bases). Germline values: CDR1 SGHNT, CDR2 YYREEE (reference sequence). This CDR3 is built from 14 residues. V lost 3 bases to trimming and J lost 4 bases, with 13 bases between them. CDR3 nucleotide sequence: TGTGCCAGCAGCTACAACAGGGGGGGAGAGACCCAGTACTTC. This sequence encodes CASSYNRGGETQYF.

V gene TRBV14 combines with J gene TRBJ1-6, with D unclear. Per germline, CDR1 SGHDN and CDR2 FVKESK. There are 13 residues in the CDR3. V was pared by 0 bases and J by 13 bases, with 10 bases between. The CDR3 DNA reads TGTGCCAGCAGCCAAGACTGGGCGCTCCCCCTCCACTTT. Its translation is CASSQDWALPLHF. Full variable domain (remainder filled in from reference TRBV14 and TRBJ1-6): EAGVTQFPSHSVIEKGQTVTLRCDPISGHDNLYWYRRVMGKEIKFLLHFVKESKQDESGMPNNRFLAERTGGTYSTLKVQPAELEDSGVYFCASSQDWALPLHFGNGTRLTVT.

This sequence joins TRBV5-1 and TRBJ1-2, with D possibly TRBD1 on 6 matching bases. Trimming cost V 0 bases and J 6 bases, with 12 bases left between them. The CDR3 runs to 14 residues. Per the germline V gene, CDR1 is SGHRS and CDR2 is YFSETQ. CDR3 DNA sequence: TGCGCCAGCAGCTTGGGGGTCACAGGGAATGGCTACACCTTC. It is translated as CASSLGVTGNGYTF.

The CDR3 coding sequence is TGCGCCAGCAGCTTGGTGGGCAGGGGGGACACAGATACGCAGTATTTT. Encoded protein: CASSLVGRGDTDTQYF. The chain couples TRBV5-1 to TRBJ2-3, with a tentative D call TRBD1 (7 bases). The CDR3 sequence is 16 residues long. The germline V gene has CDR1 SGHRS and CDR2 YFSETQ. Between the trimmed V and J ends, which lost 0 bases and 2 bases, there was a span of 13 bases.

By its share, this clone is medium-sized. CDR3 protein: CASSETGMRSPLHF. In DNA form, the CDR3 reads TGTGCCAGCAGTGAGACAGGGATGCGATCACCCCTCCACTTT. This chain connects TRBV6-1 to TRBJ1-6; 7 positions agree with TRBD1. This CDR3 has 14 residues. Germline V gene lookup returns CDR1 MNHNS and CDR2 SASEGT. V shed 3 bases, J shed 10 bases, and the junction held 6 bases outside the gene matches.

This clone has a handful of counts. The chain recombines TRBV5-3 with TRBJ1-1, with D perhaps matching TRBD1 (6 bases). TRBV5-3 is known as an ORF, though its function is uncertain. Trimming pared 2 bases from V and 6 bases from J, leaving 17 bases between. This CDR3 spans 15 amino acids. The CDR3 nucleotides read TGTGCCAGAAGCTTATCGGCTAAGGGGGGGCCTGAAGCTTTCTTT. Its translation: CARSLSAKGGPEAFF.

The V and J genes are TRBV28 and TRBJ2-5; possible D gene TRBD2, 6 bases. Germline-derived CDR1 and CDR2 are MDHEN and SYDVKM. The CDR3 is 15 residues long. V lost 5 bases and J lost 5, with 18 bases in between. In nucleotides, the CDR3 is TGTGCCAGCAGTCGCCTAGCGTCCCGCGGGGAGACCCAGTACTTC. Its protein is CASSRLASRGETQYF.

The chain combines TRBV10-3 with TRBJ2-3, with 9 bases aligning to TRBD2. The V and J ends lost 8 bases and 4 bases, in that order; junction bases with no gene match: 7. The CDR3 length is 14 residues. CDR1 and CDR2 (germline): ENHRY, SYGVKD. Here the CDR3 reads CAIRGGAGSDTQYF. Here the CDR3 DNA reads TGTGCCATCCGCGGGGGGGCAGGGTCAGATACGCAGTATTTT.

The chain employs TRBV4-1 and TRBJ1-2; D is perhaps TRBD1 (6 bases). With 3 bases removed from V and 7 bases from J, the gap between germline ends came to 12 bases. Per germline, CDR1 MGHRA and CDR2 YSYEKL. CDR3 size: 13 residues. This CDR3 reads CASSQRTEGGYTF. The CDR3 DNA reads as TGCGCCAGCAGCCAGAGGACAGAAGGTGGCTACACCTTC.

Only a few counts were recorded for this clone. The chain employs TRBV19 and TRBJ1-1, with D tentatively TRBD1 (5 bases). The germline V gene has CDR1 LNHDA and CDR2 SQIVND (reference sequence). The germline V and J ends were trimmed by 10 bases and 3 bases, with 15 bases remaining between them. The CDR3 loop spans 13 amino acids. CDR3 nucleotide sequence: TGTGCCATTACACAAGGGGTGGACACTGAAGCTTTCTTT. Its translation is CAITQGVDTEAFF.

This chain uses TRBV5-1 with TRBJ1-2, with 8 bases lining up with TRBD1. Germline CDR1 reads SGHRS; CDR2 reads YFSETQ. The trim removed 0 bases at V and 2 bases at J, leaving 3 bases unmatched. CDR3 size: 15 residues. For the CDR3, the DNA is TGCGCCAGCAGCTTGGCAGGGGGCAGAAACTATGGCTACACCTTC. Amino acids: CASSLAGGRNYGYTF.

V is TRBV7-8 and J is TRBJ1-1; possibly TRBD1 for D (5 bases). The CDR3 has 15 amino acids. V gave up 2 bases and J gave up 7 bases, with 17 bases separating them. The germline V gene encodes CDR1 SGHVS and CDR2 FQNEAQ. CDR3 residues: CASSLSSSGVGEAFF. The CDR3, as DNA: TGTGCCAGCAGCTTATCATCTTCGGGGGTGGGTGAAGCTTTCTTT.